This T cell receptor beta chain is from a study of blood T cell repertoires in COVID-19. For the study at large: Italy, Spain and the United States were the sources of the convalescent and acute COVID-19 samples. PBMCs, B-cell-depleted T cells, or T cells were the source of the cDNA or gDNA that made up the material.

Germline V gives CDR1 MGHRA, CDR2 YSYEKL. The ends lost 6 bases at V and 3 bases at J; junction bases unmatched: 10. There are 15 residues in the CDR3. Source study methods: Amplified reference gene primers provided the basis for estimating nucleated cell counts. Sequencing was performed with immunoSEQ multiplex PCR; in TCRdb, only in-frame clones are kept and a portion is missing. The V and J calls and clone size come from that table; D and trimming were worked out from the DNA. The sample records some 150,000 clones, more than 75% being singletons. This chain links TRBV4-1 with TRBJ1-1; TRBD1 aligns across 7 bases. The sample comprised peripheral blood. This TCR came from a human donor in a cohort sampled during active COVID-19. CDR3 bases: TGCGCCAGCAGTCAACCGGGACAGTATTACACTGAAGCTTTCTTT. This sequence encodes CASSQPGQYYTEAFF.